This TCR beta chain stems from a study of OX40 agonist ivuxolimab in advanced cancers. Points from the study as a whole: Specificity for antigen went undetermined in the expanded peripheral T cells.

For this clone: The antigen is not known.

Measured with immunoSEQ multiplex PCR; TCRdb has only the in-frame clones, and not every one. This sample yields 60,000 to 75,000 clones, of which approximately 86% are seen a single time; about 3.8% belongs to the top ten. CDR1 and CDR2 (germline): SGHVS, FQNEAQ. After removal of 3 bases from V and 0 bases from J, the junction contained 10 bases not matched to a gene. CDR3 size: 17 residues. If patients had autoimmune disease history or systemic immunosuppression, they were excluded. Sequences were derived from CD4+ or CD8+ T cells sorted from blood, sampled in a trial of the OX40 agonist ivuxolimab. This chain connects TRBV7-8 to TRBJ1-1; 7 bases are shared with TRBD1. This clonotype originated in an adult with an advanced solid tumor such as melanoma, head and neck, liver or kidney cancer. CDR3 sequence (DNA): TGTGCCAGCAGCTTTAGACAGGGCCCCCTCATGAACACTGAAGCTTTCTTT. Amino acid sequence: CASSFRQGPLMNTEAFF.